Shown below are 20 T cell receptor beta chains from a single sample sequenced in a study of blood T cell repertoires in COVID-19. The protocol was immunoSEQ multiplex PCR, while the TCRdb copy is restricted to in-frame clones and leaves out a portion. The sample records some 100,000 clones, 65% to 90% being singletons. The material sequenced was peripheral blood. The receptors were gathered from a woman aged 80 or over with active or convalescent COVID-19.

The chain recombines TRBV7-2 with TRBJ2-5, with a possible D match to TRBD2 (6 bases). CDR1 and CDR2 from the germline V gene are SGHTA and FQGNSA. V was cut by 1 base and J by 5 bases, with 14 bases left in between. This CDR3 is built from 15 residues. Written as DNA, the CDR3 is TGTGCCAGCAGCTTAGGTGGGGGAGGTTGGGAGACCCAGTACTTC. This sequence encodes CASSLGGGGWETQYF.

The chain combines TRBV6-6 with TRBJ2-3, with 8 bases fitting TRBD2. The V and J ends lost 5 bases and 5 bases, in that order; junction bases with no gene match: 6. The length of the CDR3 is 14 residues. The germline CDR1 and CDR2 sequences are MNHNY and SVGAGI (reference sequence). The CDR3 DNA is TGTGCCAGCAGTGCGGGACTAGGTCTAGATACGCAGTATTTT. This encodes CASSAGLGLDTQYF.

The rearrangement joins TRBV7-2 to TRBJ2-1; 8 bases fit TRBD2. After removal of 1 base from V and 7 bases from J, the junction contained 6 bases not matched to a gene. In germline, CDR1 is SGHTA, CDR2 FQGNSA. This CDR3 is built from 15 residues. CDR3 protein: CASSLVGVAGNEQFF. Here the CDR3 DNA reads TGTGCCAGCAGCTTAGTCGGGGTAGCGGGGAATGAGCAGTTCTTC.

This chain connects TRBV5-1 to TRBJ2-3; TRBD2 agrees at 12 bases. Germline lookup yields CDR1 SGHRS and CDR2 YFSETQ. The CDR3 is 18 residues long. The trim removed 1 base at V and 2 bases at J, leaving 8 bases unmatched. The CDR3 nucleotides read TGCGCCAGCAGCTTGCTGATCACTAGCGGGAGGTTCACAGATACGCAGTATTTT. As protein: CASSLLITSGRFTDTQYF.

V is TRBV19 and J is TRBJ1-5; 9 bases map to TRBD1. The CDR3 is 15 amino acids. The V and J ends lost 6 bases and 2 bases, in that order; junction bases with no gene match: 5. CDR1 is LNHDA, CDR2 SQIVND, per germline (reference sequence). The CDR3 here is CASSQDRGGNQPQHF. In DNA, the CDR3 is TGTGCCAGTAGCCAGGACAGGGGTGGCAATCAGCCCCAGCATTTT.

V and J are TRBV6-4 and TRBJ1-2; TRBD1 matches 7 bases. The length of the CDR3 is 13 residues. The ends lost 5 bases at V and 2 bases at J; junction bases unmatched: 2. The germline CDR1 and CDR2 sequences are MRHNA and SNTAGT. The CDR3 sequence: CASSQTGNYGYTF. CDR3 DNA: TGTGCCAGCAGTCAGACAGGGAACTATGGCTACACCTTC.

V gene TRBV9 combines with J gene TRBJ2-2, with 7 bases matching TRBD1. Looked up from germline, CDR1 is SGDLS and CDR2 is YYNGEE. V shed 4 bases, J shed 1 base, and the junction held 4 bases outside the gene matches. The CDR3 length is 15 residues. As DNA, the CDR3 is TGTGCCAGCAGCATGACAGGGCGGAACACCGGGGAGCTGTTTTTT. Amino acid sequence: CASSMTGRNTGELFF.

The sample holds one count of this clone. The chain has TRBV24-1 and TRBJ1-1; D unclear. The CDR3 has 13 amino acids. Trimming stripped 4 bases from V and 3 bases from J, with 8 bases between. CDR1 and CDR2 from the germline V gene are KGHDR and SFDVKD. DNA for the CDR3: TGTGCCACCAGTGACCCCGTCTACACTGAAGCTTTCTTT. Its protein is CATSDPVYTEAFF.

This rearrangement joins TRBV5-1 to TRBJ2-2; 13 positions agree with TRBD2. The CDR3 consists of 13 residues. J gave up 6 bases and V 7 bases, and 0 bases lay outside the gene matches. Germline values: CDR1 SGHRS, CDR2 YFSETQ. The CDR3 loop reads CASGLAGAGELFF. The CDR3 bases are TGCGCCAGCGGACTAGCGGGAGCCGGGGAGCTGTTTTTT.

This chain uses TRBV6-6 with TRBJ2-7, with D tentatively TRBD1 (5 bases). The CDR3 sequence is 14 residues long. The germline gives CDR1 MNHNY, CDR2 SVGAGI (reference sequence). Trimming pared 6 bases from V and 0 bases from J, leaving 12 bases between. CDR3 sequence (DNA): TGTGCCAGCAGCTTTAATCAGGGCTCCTACGAGCAGTACTTC. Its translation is CASSFNQGSYEQYF.

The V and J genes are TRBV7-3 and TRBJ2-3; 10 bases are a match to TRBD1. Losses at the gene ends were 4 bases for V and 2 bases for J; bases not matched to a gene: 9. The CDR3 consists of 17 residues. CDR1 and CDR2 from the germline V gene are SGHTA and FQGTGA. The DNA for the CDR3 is TGTGCCAGCAGCTCAAGGGTGGGACAGGGGTCCACAGATACGCAGTATTTT. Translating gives CASSSRVGQGSTDTQYF.

CDR3 bases: TGTGCCAGCAGCTTAGCGGGAGCTAACAATGAGCAGTTCTTC. As protein: CASSLAGANNEQFF. This sequence joins TRBV11-3 and TRBJ2-1; the D gene is possibly TRBD2 (6 bases). The germline V and J ends were trimmed by 1 base and 5 bases, with 9 bases remaining between them. CDR1 and CDR2 (germline): SGHNT, YENEEA. This CDR3 contains 14 residues. Full variable domain (remainder filled in from reference TRBV11-3 and TRBJ2-1): EAGVVQSPRYKIIEKKQPVAFWCNPISGHNTLYWYLQNLGQGPELLIRYENEEAVDDSQLPKDRFSAERLKGVDSTLKIQPAELGDSAVYLCASSLAGANNEQFFGPGTRLTVL.

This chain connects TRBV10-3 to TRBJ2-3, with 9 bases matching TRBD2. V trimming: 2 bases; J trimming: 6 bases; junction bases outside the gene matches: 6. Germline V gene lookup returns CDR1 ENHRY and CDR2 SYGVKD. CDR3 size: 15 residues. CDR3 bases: TGTGCCATCAGTGAGATGGCGGGAGGGAGGGATACGCAGTATTTT. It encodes CAISEMAGGRDTQYF.

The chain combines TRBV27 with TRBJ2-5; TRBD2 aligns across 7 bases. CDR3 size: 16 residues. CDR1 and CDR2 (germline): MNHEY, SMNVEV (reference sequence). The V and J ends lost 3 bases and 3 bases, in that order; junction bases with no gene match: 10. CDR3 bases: TGTGCCAGCAGTTTGAGGTTACATCGGGGGGAAGAGACCCAGTACTTC. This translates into CASSLRLHRGEETQYF.

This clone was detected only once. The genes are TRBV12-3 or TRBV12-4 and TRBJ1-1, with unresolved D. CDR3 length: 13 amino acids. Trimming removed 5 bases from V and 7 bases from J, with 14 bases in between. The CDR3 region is CASSPRRAGEAFF. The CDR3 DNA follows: TGTGCCAGCAGTCCTCGCCGAGCTGGTGAAGCTTTCTTT.

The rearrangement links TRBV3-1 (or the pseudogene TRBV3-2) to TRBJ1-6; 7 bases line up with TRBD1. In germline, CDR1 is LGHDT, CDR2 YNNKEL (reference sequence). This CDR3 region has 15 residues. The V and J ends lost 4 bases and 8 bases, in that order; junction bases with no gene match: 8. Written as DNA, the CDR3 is TGTGCCAGCAGCCTCGGCCAGGGGGTCTATTCACCCCTCCACTTT. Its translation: CASSLGQGVYSPLHF.

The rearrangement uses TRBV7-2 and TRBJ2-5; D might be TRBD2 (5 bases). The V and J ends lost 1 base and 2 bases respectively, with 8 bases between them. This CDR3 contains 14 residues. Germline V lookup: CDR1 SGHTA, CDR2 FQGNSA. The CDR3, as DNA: TGTGCCAGCAGCTTAGGAGGGAATCAAGAGACCCAGTACTTC. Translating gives CASSLGGNQETQYF.

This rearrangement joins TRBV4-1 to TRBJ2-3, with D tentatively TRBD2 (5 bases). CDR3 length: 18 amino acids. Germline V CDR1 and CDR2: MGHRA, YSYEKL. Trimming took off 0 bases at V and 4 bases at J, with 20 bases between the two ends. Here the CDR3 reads CASSQEHGQPGLADTQYF. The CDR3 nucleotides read TGCGCCAGCAGCCAAGAACATGGCCAGCCCGGACTCGCAGATACGCAGTATTTT.

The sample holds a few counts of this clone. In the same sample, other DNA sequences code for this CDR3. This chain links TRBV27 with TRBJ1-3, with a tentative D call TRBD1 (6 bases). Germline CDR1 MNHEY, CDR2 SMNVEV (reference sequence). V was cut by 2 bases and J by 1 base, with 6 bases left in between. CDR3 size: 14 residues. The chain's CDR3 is CASSLQGSGNTIYF. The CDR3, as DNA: TGTGCCAGCAGTTTACAGGGGTCTGGAAACACCATATATTTT.

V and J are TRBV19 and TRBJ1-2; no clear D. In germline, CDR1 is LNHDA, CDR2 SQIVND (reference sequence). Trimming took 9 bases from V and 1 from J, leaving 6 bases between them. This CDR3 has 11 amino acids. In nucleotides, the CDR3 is TGTGCCAGCCGGAGTAACTATGGCTACACCTTC. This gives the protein CASRSNYGYTF.